The 2 T cell receptor beta chains listed next were all sequenced from one sample in a study of coeliac disease. Repertoires were generated with immunoSEQ multiplex PCR, while TCRdb's copy carries only in-frame clones and drops some. This sample has roughly 4,600 clones; about 70% occur once, and the top ten carry around 6.3%. The material sequenced was lymphocytes from the gut lamina propria. Receptors were obtained from a man younger than 35 with celiac disease on a gluten-free diet.

The chain employs TRBV5-1 and TRBJ2-3; D is possibly TRBD2 (6 bases). The CDR3 covers 15 residues. V lost 1 base to trimming and J lost 2 bases, with 11 bases between them. Germline CDR1 reads SGHRS; CDR2 reads YFSETQ. The CDR3 coding sequence is TGCGCCAGCAGCTTGAGGACTACCCTCACAGATACGCAGTATTTT. It codes for CASSLRTTLTDTQYF.

Only a few counts were recorded for this clone. The chain recombines TRBV7-2 with TRBJ1-6, with D possibly TRBD1 on 5 matching bases. This CDR3 spans 15 amino acids. Trimming took off 2 bases at V and 6 bases at J, with 11 bases between the two ends. Looked up from germline, CDR1 is SGHTA and CDR2 is FQGNSA. CDR3: CASSLTRGFNSPLHF. In DNA form, the CDR3 reads TGTGCCAGCAGCTTAACAAGGGGCTTTAATTCACCCCTCCACTTT.